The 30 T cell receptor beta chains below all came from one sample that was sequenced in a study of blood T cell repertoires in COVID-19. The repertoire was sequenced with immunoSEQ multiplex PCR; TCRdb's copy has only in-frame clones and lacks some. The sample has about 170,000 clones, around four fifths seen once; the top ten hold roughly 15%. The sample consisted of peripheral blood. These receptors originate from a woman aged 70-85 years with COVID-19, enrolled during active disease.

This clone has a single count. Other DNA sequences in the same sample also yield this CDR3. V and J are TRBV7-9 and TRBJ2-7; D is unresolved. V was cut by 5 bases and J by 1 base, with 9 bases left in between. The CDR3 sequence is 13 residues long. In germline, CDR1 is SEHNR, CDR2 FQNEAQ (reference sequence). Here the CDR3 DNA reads TGTGCCAGCAGCCTGAGGCATTCCTACGAGCAGTACTTC. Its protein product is CASSLRHSYEQYF.

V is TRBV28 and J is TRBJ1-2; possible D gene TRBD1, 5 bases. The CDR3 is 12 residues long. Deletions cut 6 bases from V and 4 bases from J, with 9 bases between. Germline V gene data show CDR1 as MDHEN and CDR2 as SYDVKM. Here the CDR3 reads CASRQVSYGYTF. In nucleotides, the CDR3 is TGTGCCAGCAGACAGGTTTCCTATGGCTACACCTTC.

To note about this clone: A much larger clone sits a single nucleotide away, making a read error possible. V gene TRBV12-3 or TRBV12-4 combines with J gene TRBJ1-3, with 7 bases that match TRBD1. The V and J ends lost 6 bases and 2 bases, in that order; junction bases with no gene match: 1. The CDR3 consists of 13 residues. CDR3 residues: CASRTGAGNTIYF. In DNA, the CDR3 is TGTGCCAGCAGAACAGGGGCTGGAAACACCATATATTTT.

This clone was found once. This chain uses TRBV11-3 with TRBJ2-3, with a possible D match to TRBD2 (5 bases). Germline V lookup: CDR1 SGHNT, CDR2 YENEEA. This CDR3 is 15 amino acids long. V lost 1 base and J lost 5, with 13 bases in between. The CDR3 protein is CASSLGMGEGDTQYF. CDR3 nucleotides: TGTGCCAGCAGCTTAGGAATGGGAGAGGGAGATACGCAGTATTTT.

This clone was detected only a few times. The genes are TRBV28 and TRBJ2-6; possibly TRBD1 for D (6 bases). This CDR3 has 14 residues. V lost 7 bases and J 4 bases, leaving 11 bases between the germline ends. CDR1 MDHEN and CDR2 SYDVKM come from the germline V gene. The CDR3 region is CASNSGVGANVLTF. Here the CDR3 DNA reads TGTGCCAGCAATTCAGGGGTAGGGGCCAACGTCCTGACTTTC.

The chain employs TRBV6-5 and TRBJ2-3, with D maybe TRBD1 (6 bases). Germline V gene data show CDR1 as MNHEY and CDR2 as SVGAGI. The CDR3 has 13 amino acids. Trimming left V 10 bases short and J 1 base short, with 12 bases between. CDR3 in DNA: TGTGCCATTACAGGGTTGCGCACAGATACGCAGTATTTT. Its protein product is CAITGLRTDTQYF.

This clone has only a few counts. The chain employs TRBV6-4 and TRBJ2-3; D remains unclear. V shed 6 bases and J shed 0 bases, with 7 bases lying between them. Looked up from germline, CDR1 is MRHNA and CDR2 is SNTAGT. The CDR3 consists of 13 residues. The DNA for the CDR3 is TGTGCCAGCAGCGTGGAGAGCACAGATACGCAGTATTTT. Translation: CASSVESTDTQYF.

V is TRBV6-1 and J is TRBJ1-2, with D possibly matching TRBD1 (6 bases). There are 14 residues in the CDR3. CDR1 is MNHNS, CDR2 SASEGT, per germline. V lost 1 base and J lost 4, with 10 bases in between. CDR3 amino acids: CASSEGTVLYGYTF. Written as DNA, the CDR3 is TGTGCCAGCAGTGAAGGGACAGTACTCTATGGCTACACCTTC.

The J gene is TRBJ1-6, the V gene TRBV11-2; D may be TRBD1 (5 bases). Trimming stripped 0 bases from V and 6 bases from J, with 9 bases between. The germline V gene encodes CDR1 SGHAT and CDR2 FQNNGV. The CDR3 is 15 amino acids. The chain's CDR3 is CASSLDGAGNSPLHF. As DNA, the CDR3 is TGTGCCAGCAGCTTAGATGGGGCAGGTAATTCACCCCTCCACTTT.

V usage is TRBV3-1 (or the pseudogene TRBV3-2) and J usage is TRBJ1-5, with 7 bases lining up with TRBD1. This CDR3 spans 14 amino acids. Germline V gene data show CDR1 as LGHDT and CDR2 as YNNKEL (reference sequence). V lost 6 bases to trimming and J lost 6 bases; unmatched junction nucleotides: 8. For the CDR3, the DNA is TGTGCCAGCAGTGTTGACAACAGGGGTCAGCCCCAGCATTTT. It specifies CASSVDNRGQPQHF.

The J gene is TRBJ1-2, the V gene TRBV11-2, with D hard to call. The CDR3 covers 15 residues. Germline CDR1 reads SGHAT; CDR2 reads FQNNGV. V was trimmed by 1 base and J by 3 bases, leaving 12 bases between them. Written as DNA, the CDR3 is TGTGCCAGCAGCTTAGTGCCCGGTATCGACTATGGCTACACCTTC. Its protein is CASSLVPGIDYGYTF.

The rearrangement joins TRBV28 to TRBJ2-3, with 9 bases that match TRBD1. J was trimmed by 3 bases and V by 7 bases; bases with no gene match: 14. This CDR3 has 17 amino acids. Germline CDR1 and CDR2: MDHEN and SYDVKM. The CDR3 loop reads CASTTYPGQGQTDTQYF. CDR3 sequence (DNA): TGTGCCAGCACCACCTACCCGGGACAGGGCCAGACAGATACGCAGTATTTT.

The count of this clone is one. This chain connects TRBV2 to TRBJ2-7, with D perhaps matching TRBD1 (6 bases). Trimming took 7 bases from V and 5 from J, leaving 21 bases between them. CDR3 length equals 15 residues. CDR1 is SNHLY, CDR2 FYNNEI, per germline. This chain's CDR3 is CASTQFSQGINEQYF. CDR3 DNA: TGTGCCAGCACCCAATTTTCACAGGGTATAAACGAGCAGTACTTC.

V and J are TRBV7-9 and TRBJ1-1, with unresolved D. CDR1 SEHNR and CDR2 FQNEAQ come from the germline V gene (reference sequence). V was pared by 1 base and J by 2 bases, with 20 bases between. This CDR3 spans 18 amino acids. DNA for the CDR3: TGTGCCAGCAGCTTAGTGGTGCGGATCCAAGGTATAAACACTGAAGCTTTCTTT. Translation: CASSLVVRIQGINTEAFF.

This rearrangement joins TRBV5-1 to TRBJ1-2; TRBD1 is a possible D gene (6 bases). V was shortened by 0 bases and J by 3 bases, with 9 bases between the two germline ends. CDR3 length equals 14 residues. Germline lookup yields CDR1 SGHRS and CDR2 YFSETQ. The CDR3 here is CASSLAPGDYGYTF. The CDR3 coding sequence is TGCGCCAGCAGCTTGGCGCCAGGGGACTATGGCTACACCTTC.

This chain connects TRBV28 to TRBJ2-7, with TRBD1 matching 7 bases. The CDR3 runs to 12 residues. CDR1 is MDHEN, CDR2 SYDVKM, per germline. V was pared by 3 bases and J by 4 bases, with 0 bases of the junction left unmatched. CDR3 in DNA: TGTGCCAGCAGTTTGACAGGGTACGAGCAGTACTTC. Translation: CASSLTGYEQYF.

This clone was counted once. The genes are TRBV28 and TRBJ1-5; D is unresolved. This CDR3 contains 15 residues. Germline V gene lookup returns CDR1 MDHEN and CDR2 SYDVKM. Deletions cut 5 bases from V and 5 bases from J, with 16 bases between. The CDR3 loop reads CASSAQERGDQPQHF. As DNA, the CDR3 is TGTGCCAGCAGTGCTCAGGAACGCGGGGATCAGCCCCAGCATTTT. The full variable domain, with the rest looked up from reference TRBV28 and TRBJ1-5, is DVKVTQSSRYLVKRTGEKVFLECVQDMDHENMFWYRQDPGLGLRLIYFSYDVKMKEKGDIPEGYSVSREKKERFSLILESASTNQTSMYLCASSAQERGDQPQHFGDGTRLSIL.

This CDR3 is CASSQESRGDGTEAFF. The CDR3 nucleotides are TGCGCCAGCAGCCAAGAGTCCAGGGGAGATGGCACTGAAGCTTTCTTT. This chain uses TRBV4-1 with TRBJ1-1, with D perhaps matching TRBD1 (6 bases). Trimming removed 0 bases from V and 4 bases from J, with 15 bases in between. Germline V gene data show CDR1 as MGHRA and CDR2 as YSYEKL. CDR3 size: 16 residues.

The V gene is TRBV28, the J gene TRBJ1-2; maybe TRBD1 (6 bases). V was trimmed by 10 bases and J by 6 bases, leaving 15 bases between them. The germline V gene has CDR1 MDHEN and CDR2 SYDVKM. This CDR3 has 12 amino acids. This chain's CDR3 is CAILKQGNGYTF. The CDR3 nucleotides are TGTGCCATCCTGAAACAGGGAAATGGCTACACCTTC.

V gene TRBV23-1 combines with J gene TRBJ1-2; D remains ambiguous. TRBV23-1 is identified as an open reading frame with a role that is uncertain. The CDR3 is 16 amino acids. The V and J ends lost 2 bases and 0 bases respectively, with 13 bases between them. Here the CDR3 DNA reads TGCGCCAGCAGTCAACCCGACAAGCAATCTAACTATGGCTACACCTTC. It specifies CASSQPDKQSNYGYTF.

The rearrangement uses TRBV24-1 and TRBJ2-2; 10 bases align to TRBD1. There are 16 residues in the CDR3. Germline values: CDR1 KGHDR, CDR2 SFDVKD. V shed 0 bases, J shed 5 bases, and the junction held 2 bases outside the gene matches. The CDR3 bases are TGTGCCACCAGTGATTTGAGGGACAGGGGTACCGGGGAGCTGTTTTTT. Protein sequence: CATSDLRDRGTGELFF.

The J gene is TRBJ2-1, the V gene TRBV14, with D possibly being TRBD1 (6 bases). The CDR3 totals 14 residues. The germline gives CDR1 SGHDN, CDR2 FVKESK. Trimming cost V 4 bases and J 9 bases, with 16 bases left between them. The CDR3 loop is CASSPFGGVGEQFF. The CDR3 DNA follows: TGTGCCAGCAGCCCCTTTGGGGGCGTCGGTGAGCAGTTCTTC.

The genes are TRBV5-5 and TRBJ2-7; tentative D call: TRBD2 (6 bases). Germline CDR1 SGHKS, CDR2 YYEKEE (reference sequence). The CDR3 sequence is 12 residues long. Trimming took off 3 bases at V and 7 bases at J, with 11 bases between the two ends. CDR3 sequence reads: CASSSDGGEQYF. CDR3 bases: TGTGCCAGCAGCTCGGACGGAGGGGAGCAGTACTTC.

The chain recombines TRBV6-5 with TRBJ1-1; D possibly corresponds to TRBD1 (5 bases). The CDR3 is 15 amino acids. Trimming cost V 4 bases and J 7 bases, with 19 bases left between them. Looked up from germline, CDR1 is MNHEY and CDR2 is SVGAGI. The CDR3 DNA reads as TGTGCCAGCAGTTTGCAGGGAAGTCGGCTAAGTGAAGCTTTCTTT. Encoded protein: CASSLQGSRLSEAFF.

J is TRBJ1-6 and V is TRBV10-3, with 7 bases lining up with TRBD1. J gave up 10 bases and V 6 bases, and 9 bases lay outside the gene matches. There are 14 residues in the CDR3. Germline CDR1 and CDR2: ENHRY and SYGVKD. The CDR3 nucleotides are TGTGCCATCAGGTATGACAGGGACCGATCACCCCTCCACTTT. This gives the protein CAIRYDRDRSPLHF.

The CDR3 sequence: CASSTRQGGTNEKLFF. The CDR3 bases are TGTGCCAGCAGCACCAGACAGGGGGGAACTAATGAAAAACTGTTTTTT. The rearrangement joins TRBV5-4 to TRBJ1-4; the match to TRBD1 covers 9 bases. The CDR3 is 16 amino acids. CDR1 SGHNT and CDR2 YYREEE come from the germline V gene (reference sequence). V trimming: 4 bases; J trimming: 1 base; junction bases outside the gene matches: 5. The whole variable domain, filled in from reference TRBV5-4 and TRBJ1-4, reads ETGVTQSPTHLIKTRGQQVTLRCSSQSGHNTVSWYQQALGQGPQFIFQYYREEENGRGNFPPRFSGLQFPNYSSELNVNALELDDSALYLCASSTRQGGTNEKLFFGSGTQLSVL.

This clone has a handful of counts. This CDR3 reads CATSDPNKEGYTF. For the CDR3, the DNA is TGTGCCACCAGTGATCCGAATAAAGAGGGCTACACCTTC. The V gene is TRBV24-1, the J gene TRBJ1-2; D gene uncertain. CDR1 is KGHDR, CDR2 SFDVKD, per germline. The CDR3 loop spans 13 amino acids. V lost 3 bases to trimming and J lost 8 bases, with 12 bases between them.

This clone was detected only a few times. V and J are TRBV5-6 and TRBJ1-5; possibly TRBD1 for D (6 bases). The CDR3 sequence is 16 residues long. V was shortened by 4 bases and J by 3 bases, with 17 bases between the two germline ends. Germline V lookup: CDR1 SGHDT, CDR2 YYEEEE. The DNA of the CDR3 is TGTGCCAGCAGCCGCACGACAGGCGCAACCAATCAGCCCCAGCATTTT. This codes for CASSRTTGATNQPQHF.

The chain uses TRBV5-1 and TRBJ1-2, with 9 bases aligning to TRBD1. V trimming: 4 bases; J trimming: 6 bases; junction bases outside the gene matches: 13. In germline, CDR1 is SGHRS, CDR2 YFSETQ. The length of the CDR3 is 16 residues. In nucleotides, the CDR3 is TGCGCCAGCAGCCCCAAAGGCGGGGACAGGGTGGATGGCTACACCTTC. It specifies CASSPKGGDRVDGYTF.

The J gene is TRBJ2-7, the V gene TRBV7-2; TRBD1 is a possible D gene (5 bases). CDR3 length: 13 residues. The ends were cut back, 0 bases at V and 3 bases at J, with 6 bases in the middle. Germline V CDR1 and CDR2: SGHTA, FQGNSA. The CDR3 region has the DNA TGTGCCAGCAGCTTAGCAGGGGACTACGAGCAGTACTTC. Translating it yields CASSLAGDYEQYF. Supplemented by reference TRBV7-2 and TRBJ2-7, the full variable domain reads GAGVSQSPSNKVTEKGKDVELRCDPISGHTALYWYRQSLGQGLEFLIYFQGNSAPDKSGLPSDRFSAERTGGSVSTLTIQRTQQEDSAVYLCASSLAGDYEQYFGPGTRLTVT.